These T cell receptor beta chains were read from a single sample in a study of blood T cell repertoires in COVID-19. Measured with immunoSEQ multiplex PCR; TCRdb has only the in-frame clones, and not every one. The sample comprises about 300,000 clones, 85% of which are singletons, and 2% to 3% rests with the top ten. The sample taken for sequencing was PBMCs or T cells enriched from blood (not recorded which). These receptors came from a woman between 50 and 59 years old who had recovered from COVID-19. Both conserved end residues are part of each CDR3. A D gene is named only where the DNA matches it firmly. Some rows have no size entry. The others give once, few or many, or a class for an expanded clone.

j_call d_call v_call clone_size cdr3_nt cdr3_aa
TRBJ2-5 TRBD2 TRBV2 - TGTGCCAGCAGTGAAACACGGACTAGCGCAGAGACCCAGTACTTC CASSETRTSAETQYF
TRBJ2-3 TRBD2 TRBV7-6 - TGTGCCAGCAGCTCAGGGACTAGCGGGGGTTGGATAGATACGCAGTATTTT CASSSGTSGGWIDTQYF
TRBJ1-5 - TRBV25-1 - TGTGCCAGCAGCGGCACAGGGAGACAGCCCCAGCATTTT CASSGTGRQPQHF
TRBJ1-5 TRBD1 TRBV19 - TGTGCCAGTAGTATAGGGACAGGGGATGATCAGCCCCAGCATTTT CASSIGTGDDQPQHF
TRBJ2-4 - TRBV2 - TGTGCCAGCAACGAAGGGAGGGGGTCTGAAAACATTCAGTACTTC CASNEGRGSENIQYF
TRBJ2-2 - TRBV3-1/TRBV3-2 - TGTGCCAGCAGCCAATCTACGGGAACTTTTGTGGCGGGGGAGCTGTTTTTT CASSQSTGTFVAGELFF
TRBJ2-5 - TRBV7-2 - TGTGCCAGCAGCTTAGGGACAGAAGGGACCCAGTACTTC CASSLGTEGTQYF
TRBJ2-5 TRBD2 TRBV29-1 - TGCAGCGTTGAGCGGACTAGCCAAGAGACCCAGTACTTC CSVERTSQETQYF
TRBJ1-1 - TRBV30 - TGTGCCTGGAGAGGACTGGGGGAAGCTTTCTTT CAWRGLGEAFF
TRBJ2-7 - TRBV4-2 - TGTGCCAGCAGCCCTTACCGGGAAGGCTACGAGCAGTACTTC CASSPYREGYEQYF
TRBJ1-4 TRBD1 TRBV28 - TGTGCCAGCAGTGTAACATGGACAGGGATCCCTAATGAAAAACTGTTTTTT CASSVTWTGIPNEKLFF
TRBJ2-5 - TRBV10-1 - TGCGCCAGCAGCCCAGGGGGGAGGCCTCAAGAGACCCAGTACTTC CASSPGGRPQETQYF
TRBJ1-2 TRBD1 TRBV10-2 - TGCGCCAGCAGTGATCGGGACAGGGGACCTCTTACGGCTGGCTACACCTTC CASSDRDRGPLTAGYTF
TRBJ1-6 TRBD1 TRBV14 - TGTGCCAGCAGCAAACGCCCGGGACAGGGCTGGGGTTCACCCCTCCACTTT CASSKRPGQGWGSPLHF
TRBJ1-5 - TRBV15 - TGTGCCACCAGCAGTGACCCGGGTATAACGCAGCCCCAGCATTTT CATSSDPGITQPQHF
TRBJ1-2 - TRBV5-4 - TGTGCCAGCAGCTTGTTGATGGGTGGTGGGGCGAGCTATGGCTACACCTTC CASSLLMGGGASYGYTF
TRBJ2-5 - TRBV5-1 - TGCGCCAGCAGCTTGCGTCAGGGGCTTTCAGAGACCCAGTACTTC CASSLRQGLSETQYF
TRBJ2-7 - TRBV15 once TGTGCCACCCGCCCTTCCGCAGTTTCATCCTACGAGCAGTACTTC CATRPSAVSSYEQYF
TRBJ1-4 TRBD1 TRBV5-6 - TGTGCCAGCAGCTACAGGGGGAAGAGGAATGAAAAACTGTTTTTT CASSYRGKRNEKLFF
TRBJ2-5 - TRBV6-1 once TGTGCCAGCAGTGAAACAGGTTTGGAGACCCAGTACTTC CASSETGLETQYF
TRBJ1-2 - TRBV19 - TGTGCCAGTAGTATGTCCAGACAGGACCCCTCTGGCTACACCTTC CASSMSRQDPSGYTF
TRBJ1-3 - TRBV30 - TGTGCCTGGAGTGTCCTTAGAGGGATACCTGGAAACACCATATATTTT CAWSVLRGIPGNTIYF
TRBJ2-5 - TRBV5-1 - TGCGCCAGCAGCTTGGGTCAGGGTGGCCAGACCCAGTACTTC CASSLGQGGQTQYF
TRBJ2-1 - TRBV5-1 - TGCGCCAGCAGCTTTGGCAGGGGAACTTTCAATGAGCAGTTCTTC CASSFGRGTFNEQFF
TRBJ2-4 TRBD1 TRBV18 - TGTGCCAGCTCAACAGACAGGGCGGGAGCCAAAAACATTCAGTACTTC CASSTDRAGAKNIQYF
TRBJ2-7 - TRBV28 - TGTGCCAGCAGTTTGAGGGAAGAGCAGTACTTC CASSLREEQYF
TRBJ1-6 TRBD1 TRBV19 - TGTGCCAGTAGACCGGGACAGGGTCCAAATTCACCCCTCCACTTT CASRPGQGPNSPLHF
TRBJ1-2 TRBD1 TRBV4-2 - TGTGCCAGCAGCATCTCAGGGGGCGCCTACTATGGCTACACCTTC CASSISGGAYYGYTF
TRBJ2-7 TRBD2 TRBV11-2 - TGTGCCAGTAACTTGTTTGGGAGGGCCTCTGACGAGCAGTACTTC CASNLFGRASDEQYF
TRBJ2-1 TRBD2 TRBV10-1 - TGCGCCAGCAGTGATTTTACGGGAGGGCCGAATGAGCAGTTCTTC CASSDFTGGPNEQFF
TRBJ1-1 - TRBV4-1 - TGCGCCAGCACCCCGCAATCCGACAGGATCAACACTGAAGCTTTCTTT CASTPQSDRINTEAFF
TRBJ2-3 - TRBV6-5 - TGTGCCAGCAGTTACTCGAATCCTCGGGCAGATACGCAGTATTTT CASSYSNPRADTQYF
TRBJ1-5 TRBD1 TRBV11-1 - TGTGCCAGCAGCTTAAGTACGGACAGGGGACAGCCCCAGCATTTT CASSLSTDRGQPQHF
TRBJ2-3 TRBD2 TRBV29-1 - TGCAGCGTTGTACCCCTCGACCAACTAGCGGGGGGGCGAGATACGCAGTATTTT CSVVPLDQLAGGRDTQYF
TRBJ2-5 TRBD1 TRBV19 - TGTGCCAGTAGTAAACTACCAGGGGGAATACAAGAGACCCAGTACTTC CASSKLPGGIQETQYF
TRBJ1-2 TRBD1 TRBV11-2 - TGTGCCAGCAGCTTATACCAACGGGACAGCTATGGCTACACCTTC CASSLYQRDSYGYTF
TRBJ2-2 TRBD2 TRBV9 - TGTGCCAGCAGCGTAGCGGGGAGGGCGAACACCGGGGAGCTGTTTTTT CASSVAGRANTGELFF
TRBJ2-4 TRBD2 TRBV15 - TGTGCCACCAGCAGACGAACTAGCGGGAGCGTGGCCAAAAACATTCAGTACTTC CATSRRTSGSVAKNIQYF
TRBJ2-1 TRBD2 TRBV5-4 - TGTGCCAGCAGCTTGGCAAGCGGGAGAAGGAATGAGCAGTTCTTC CASSLASGRRNEQFF
TRBJ1-1 - TRBV6-2/TRBV6-3 - TGTGCCAGCAGTTACACCCAGGGGAACACTGAAGCTTTCTTT CASSYTQGNTEAFF
TRBJ1-2 TRBD1 TRBV5-1 - TGCGCCAGCAGCATGGGGACAGAGACTCTCTATGGCTACACCTTC CASSMGTETLYGYTF
TRBJ2-2 - TRBV6-2/TRBV6-3 - TGTGCCAGCAGTCATGACAGTTTCCTGAACACCGGGGAGCTGTTTTTT CASSHDSFLNTGELFF
TRBJ1-2 - TRBV5-6 once TGTGCCAGCAGCCCGCCAGGGCTAGGCGGCTACACCTTC CASSPPGLGGYTF
TRBJ1-1 - TRBV3-1/TRBV3-2 - TGTGCCAGCAGCCCCCTAAGCGTGCCTACTGAAGCTTTCTTT CASSPLSVPTEAFF
TRBJ2-7 - TRBV6-2/TRBV6-3 many TGTGCCAGCAGTCGGACAGACATCGGCTACGAGCAGTACTTC CASSRTDIGYEQYF